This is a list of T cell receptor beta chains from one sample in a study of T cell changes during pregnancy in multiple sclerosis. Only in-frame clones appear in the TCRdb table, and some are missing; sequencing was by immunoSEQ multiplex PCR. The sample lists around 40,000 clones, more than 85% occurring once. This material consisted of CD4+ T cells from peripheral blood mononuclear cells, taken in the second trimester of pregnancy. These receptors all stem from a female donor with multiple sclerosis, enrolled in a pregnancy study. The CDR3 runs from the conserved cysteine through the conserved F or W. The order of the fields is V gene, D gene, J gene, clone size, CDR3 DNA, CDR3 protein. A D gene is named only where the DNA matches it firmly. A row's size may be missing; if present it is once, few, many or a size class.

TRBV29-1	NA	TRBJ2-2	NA	TGCAGCGCGGACATTTCGAACACCGGGGAGCTGTTTTTT	CSADISNTGELFF
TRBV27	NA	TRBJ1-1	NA	TGTGCCAGCAGTCGGGGGGGTGAAGCTTTCTTT	CASSRGGEAFF
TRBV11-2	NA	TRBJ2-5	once	TGTGCCAGCAGCTACGCCCTGGGGGCAGGGGTAGAGACCCAGTACTTC	CASSYALGAGVETQYF
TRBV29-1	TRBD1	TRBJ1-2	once	TGCAGCGCCCGGGAATACAGGGGAATCCTCTATGGCTACACCTTC	CSAREYRGILYGYTF
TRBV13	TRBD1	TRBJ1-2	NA	TGTGCCAGCAGCCCCCCCGACAGGGGGGACTATGGCTACACCTTC	CASSPPDRGDYGYTF
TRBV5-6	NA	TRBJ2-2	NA	TGTGCCAGCAGCTTACCGGGAACCGGGGAGCTGTTTTTT	CASSLPGTGELFF
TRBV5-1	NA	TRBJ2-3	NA	TGCGCCAGCAGCTCAGGAGGACCAGATACGCAGTATTTT	CASSSGGPDTQYF
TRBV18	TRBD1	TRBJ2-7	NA	TGTGCCAGCTCCCCACAGGGGGACGGCTCCTACGAGCAGTACTTC	CASSPQGDGSYEQYF
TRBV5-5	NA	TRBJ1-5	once	TGTGCCAGCAGCTTGGGGGGCAATAGCAATCAGCCCCAGCATTTT	CASSLGGNSNQPQHF
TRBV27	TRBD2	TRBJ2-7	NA	TGTGCCAGCAGTTTAAGCCTAGCGGGGGGCTCCTACGAGCAGTACTTC	CASSLSLAGGSYEQYF
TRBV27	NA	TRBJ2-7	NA	TGTGCCAGCAGTTTATCGGACAAGTCCTACGAGCAGTACTTC	CASSLSDKSYEQYF